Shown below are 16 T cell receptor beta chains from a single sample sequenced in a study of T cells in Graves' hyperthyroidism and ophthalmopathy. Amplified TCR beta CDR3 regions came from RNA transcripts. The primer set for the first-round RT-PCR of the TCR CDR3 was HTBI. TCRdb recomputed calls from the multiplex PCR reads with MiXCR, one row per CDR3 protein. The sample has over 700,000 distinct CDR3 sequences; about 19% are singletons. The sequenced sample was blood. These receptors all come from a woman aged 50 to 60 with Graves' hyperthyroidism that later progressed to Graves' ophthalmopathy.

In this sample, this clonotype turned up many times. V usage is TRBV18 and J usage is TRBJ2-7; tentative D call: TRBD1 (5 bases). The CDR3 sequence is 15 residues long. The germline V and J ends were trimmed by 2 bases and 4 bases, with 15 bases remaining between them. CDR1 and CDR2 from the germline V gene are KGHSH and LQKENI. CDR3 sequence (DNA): TGTGCCAGCTCACCATTAGACAGTTCGGTTTACGAGCAGTACTTC. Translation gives CASSPLDSSVYEQYF.

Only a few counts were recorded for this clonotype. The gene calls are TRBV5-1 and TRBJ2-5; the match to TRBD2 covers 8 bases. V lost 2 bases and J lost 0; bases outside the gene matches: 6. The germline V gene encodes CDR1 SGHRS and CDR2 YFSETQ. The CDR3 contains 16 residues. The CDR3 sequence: CASSFATSGDQETQYF. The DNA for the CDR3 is TGCGCCAGCAGCTTTGCAACTAGCGGAGACCAAGAGACCCAGTACTTC.

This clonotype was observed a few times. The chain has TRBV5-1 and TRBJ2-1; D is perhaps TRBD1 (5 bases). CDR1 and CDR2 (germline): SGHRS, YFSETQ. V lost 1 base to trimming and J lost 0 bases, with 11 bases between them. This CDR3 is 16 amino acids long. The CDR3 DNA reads TGCGCCAGCAGCTTGCAGGGCCTAAGCTCCTACAATGAGCAGTTCTTC. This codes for CASSLQGLSSYNEQFF. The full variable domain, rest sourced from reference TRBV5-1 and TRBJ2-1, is KAGVTQTPRYLIKTRGQQVTLSCSPISGHRSVSWYQQTPGQGLQFLFEYFSETQRNKGNFPGRFSGRQFSNSRSEMNVSTLELGDSALYLCASSLQGLSSYNEQFFGPGTRLTVL.

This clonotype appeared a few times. The CDR3 DNA sequence: TGCAGTGCTAGAGATCCGCGGACAGTTACCAATCAGCCCCAGCATTTT. It codes for CSARDPRTVTNQPQHF. The V call is TRBV20-1, the J call TRBJ1-5; D possibly corresponds to TRBD1 (6 bases). V lost 0 bases, J lost 3 bases, and 15 bases lay in between. Germline assignment: CDR1 DFQATT and CDR2 SNEGSKA (reference sequence). The CDR3 spans 16 residues.

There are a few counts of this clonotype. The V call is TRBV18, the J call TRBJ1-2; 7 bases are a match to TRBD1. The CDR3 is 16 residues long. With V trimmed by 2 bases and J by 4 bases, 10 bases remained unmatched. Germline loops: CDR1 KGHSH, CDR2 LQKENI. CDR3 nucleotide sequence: TGTGCCAGCTCACCATTCACAGGGGACCTGACCTATGGCTACACCTTC. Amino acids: CASSPFTGDLTYGYTF.

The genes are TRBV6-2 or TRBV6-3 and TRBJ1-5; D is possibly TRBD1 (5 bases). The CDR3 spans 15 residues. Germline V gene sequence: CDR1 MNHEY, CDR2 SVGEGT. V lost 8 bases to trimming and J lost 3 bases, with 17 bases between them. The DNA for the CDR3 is TGTGCCAGCGATCCCCCTGACAGCTTCAATCAGCCCCAGCATTTT. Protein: CASDPPDSFNQPQHF.

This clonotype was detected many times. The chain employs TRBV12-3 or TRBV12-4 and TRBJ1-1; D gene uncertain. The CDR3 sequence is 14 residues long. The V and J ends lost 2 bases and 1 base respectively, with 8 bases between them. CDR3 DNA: TGTGCCAGCAGTTTACTAGGAACGAACACTGAAGCTTTCTTT. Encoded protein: CASSLLGTNTEAFF.

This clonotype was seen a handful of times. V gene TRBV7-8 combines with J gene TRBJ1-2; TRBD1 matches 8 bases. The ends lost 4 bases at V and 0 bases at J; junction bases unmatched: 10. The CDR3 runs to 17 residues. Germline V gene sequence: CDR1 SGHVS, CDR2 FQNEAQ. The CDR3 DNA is TGTGCCAGCAGCTCCTCTAGACAGGGGCTTGCTAACTATGGCTACACCTTC. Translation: CASSSSRQGLANYGYTF.

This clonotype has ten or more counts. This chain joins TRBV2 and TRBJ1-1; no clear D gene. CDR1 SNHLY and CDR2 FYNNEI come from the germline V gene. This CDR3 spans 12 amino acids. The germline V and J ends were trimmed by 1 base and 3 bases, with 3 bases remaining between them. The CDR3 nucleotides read TGTGCCAGCAGTGAAGGGGACACTGAAGCTTTCTTT. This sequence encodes CASSEGDTEAFF. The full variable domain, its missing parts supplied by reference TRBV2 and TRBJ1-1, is EPEVTQTPSHQVTQMGQEVILRCVPISNHLYFYWYRQILGQKVEFLVSFYNNEISEKSEIFDDQFSVERPDGSNFTLKIRSTKLEDSAMYFCASSEGDTEAFFGQGTRLTVV.

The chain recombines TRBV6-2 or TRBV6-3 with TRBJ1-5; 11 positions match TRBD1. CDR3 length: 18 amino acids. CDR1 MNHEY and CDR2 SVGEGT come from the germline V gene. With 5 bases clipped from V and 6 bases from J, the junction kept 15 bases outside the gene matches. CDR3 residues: CASSLIDRGQGDTQPQHF. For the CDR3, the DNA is TGTGCCAGCAGTCTTATTGACCGGGGACAGGGGGATACTCAGCCCCAGCATTTT.

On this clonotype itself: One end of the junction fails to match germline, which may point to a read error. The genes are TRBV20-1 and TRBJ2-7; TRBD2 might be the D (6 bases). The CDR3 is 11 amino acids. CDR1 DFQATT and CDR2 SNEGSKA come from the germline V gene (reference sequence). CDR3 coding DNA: TGCAGTGCCCCTTCGGGAGACGAGCGGTACTTC. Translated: CSAPSGDERYF.

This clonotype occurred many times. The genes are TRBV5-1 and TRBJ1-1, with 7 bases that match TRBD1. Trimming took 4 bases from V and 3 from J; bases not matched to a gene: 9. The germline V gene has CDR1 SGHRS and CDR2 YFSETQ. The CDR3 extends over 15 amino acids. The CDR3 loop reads CASSGDRVLDTEAFF. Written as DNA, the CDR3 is TGCGCCAGCAGCGGAGACAGGGTTTTGGACACTGAAGCTTTCTTT. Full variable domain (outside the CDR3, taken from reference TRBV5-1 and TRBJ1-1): KAGVTQTPRYLIKTRGQQVTLSCSPISGHRSVSWYQQTPGQGLQFLFEYFSETQRNKGNFPGRFSGRQFSNSRSEMNVSTLELGDSALYLCASSGDRVLDTEAFFGQGTRLTVV.

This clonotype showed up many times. This CDR3 reads CAISSQGDTEAFF. The CDR3 nucleotides are TGTGCCATCTCTAGCCAGGGGGACACTGAAGCTTTCTTT. The chain is built from TRBV10-3 and TRBJ1-1; 7 bases match TRBD1. The germline V gene encodes CDR1 ENHRY and CDR2 SYGVKD. V dropped 8 bases and J dropped 3; count of bases not matched to a gene: 6. CDR3 length equals 13 residues.

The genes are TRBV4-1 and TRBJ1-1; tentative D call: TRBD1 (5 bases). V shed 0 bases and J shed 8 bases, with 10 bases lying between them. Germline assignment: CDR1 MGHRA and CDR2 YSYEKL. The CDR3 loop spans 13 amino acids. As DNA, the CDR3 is TGCGCCAGCAGCCAAGAGCGACAGAACGAAGCTTTCTTT. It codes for CASSQERQNEAFF.

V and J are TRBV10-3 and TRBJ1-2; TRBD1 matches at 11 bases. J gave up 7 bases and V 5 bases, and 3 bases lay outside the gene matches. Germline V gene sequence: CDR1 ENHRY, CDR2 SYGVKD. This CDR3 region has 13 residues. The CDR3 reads CAISRGQGVGYTF. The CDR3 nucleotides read TGTGCCATCAGTCGGGGACAGGGGGTTGGCTACACCTTC.

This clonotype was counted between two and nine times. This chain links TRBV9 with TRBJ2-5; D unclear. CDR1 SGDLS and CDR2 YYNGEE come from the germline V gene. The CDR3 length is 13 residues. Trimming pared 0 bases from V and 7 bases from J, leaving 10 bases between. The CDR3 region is CASSVEQGRTQYF. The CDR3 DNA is TGTGCCAGCAGCGTAGAACAAGGCAGGACCCAGTACTTC. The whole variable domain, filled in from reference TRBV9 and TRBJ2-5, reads DSGVTQTPKHLITATGQRVTLRCSPRSGDLSVYWYQQSLDQGLQFLIQYYNGEERAKGNILERFSAQQFPDLHSELNLSSLELGDSALYFCASSVEQGRTQYFGPGTRLLVL.